The next 26 T cell receptor beta chains were all read from a single sample in a study of cytomegalovirus exposure and HLA in healthy donors. 60 Vbeta and 13 Jbeta primers were used in PCR. The repertoire was sequenced with immunoSEQ multiplex PCR; TCRdb's copy has only in-frame clones and lacks some. Of about 180,000 clones in the sample, 82% were seen once. The source material was PBMCs. The source of these receptors is a man between 35 and 55 years old in good health and CMV-seronegative.

This clone came up once. The gene calls are TRBV30 and TRBJ1-6; 7 bases line up with TRBD1. CDR3 length: 14 residues. Germline V gene lookup returns CDR1 GTSNPN and CDR2 SVGIG (reference sequence). Losses at the gene ends were 8 bases for V and 7 bases for J; bases not matched to a gene: 11. For the CDR3, the DNA is TGTGCCGGGACACGACAGGGCTGGAATTCACCCCTCCACTTT. The encoded protein is CAGTRQGWNSPLHF.

This chain connects TRBV19 to TRBJ1-5; 7 bases line up with TRBD1. The J segment lost 7 bases and the V segment lost 6 bases, leaving 6 bases of the junction unmatched. This CDR3 has 13 residues. CDR1 is LNHDA, CDR2 SQIVND, per germline (reference sequence). The CDR3 sequence: CASRTGWGQPQHF. The CDR3 DNA follows: TGTGCCAGTAGGACAGGGTGGGGGCAGCCCCAGCATTTT.

The CDR3 bases are TGTGCCAGCAGCTTAGCGGGCCTAGCGGGAGACCCCTACGAGCAGTACTTC. Encoded protein: CASSLAGLAGDPYEQYF. The genes are TRBV7-2 and TRBJ2-5, with 10 bases fitting TRBD2. The J call is doubtful: the DNA matches TRBJ2-7 better. This CDR3 has 17 residues. The V gene's germline CDR1 is SGHTA and CDR2 FQGNSA.

This chain joins TRBV29-1 and TRBJ2-2; D unresolved. CDR3 length: 11 residues. CDR1 SQVTM and CDR2 ANQGSEA come from the germline V gene. V was pared by 7 bases and J by 2 bases, with 5 bases between. DNA of the CDR3: TGCAGCGGTCTAAACACCGGGGAGCTGTTTTTT. As protein: CSGLNTGELFF.

The CDR3 is CAWSPQGAKNIQYF. The DNA of the CDR3 is TGTGCCTGGAGTCCCCAGGGTGCCAAAAACATTCAGTACTTC. This chain connects TRBV30 to TRBJ2-4, with a weak D call TRBD1 (5 bases). V lost 2 bases and J 1 base, leaving 9 bases between the germline ends. From germline, CDR1 is GTSNPN and CDR2 SVGIG (reference sequence). The CDR3 runs to 14 residues.

The chain uses TRBV7-9 and TRBJ2-1; 10 bases map to TRBD2. From germline, CDR1 is SEHNR and CDR2 FQNEAQ (reference sequence). With V trimmed by 5 bases and J by 7 bases, 11 bases remained unmatched. The CDR3 consists of 16 residues. The CDR3 sequence is CASSPASSGSWNEQFF. CDR3 coding DNA: TGTGCCAGCAGCCCCGCATCTAGCGGGAGTTGGAATGAGCAGTTCTTC.

Of note for this clone: The identical CDR3 is also encoded by other nucleotide sequences in the sample. The chain recombines TRBV7-2 with TRBJ2-7, with TRBD1 as a possible D gene (5 bases). Trimming took off 6 bases at V and 3 bases at J, with 9 bases between the two ends. CDR1 is SGHTA and CDR2 is FQGNSA in the germline V gene. The CDR3 is 12 residues long. The CDR3 DNA is TGTGCCAGCAGTCGTACAGGCTACGAGCAGTACTTC. Its translation: CASSRTGYEQYF.

The V gene is TRBV28, the J gene TRBJ2-5; D not certain. Germline-derived CDR1 and CDR2 are MDHEN and SYDVKM. The CDR3 sequence is 12 residues long. The V end was cut by 3 bases, the J end by 3 bases, with 5 bases between. CDR3 residues: CASSLRKETQYF. CDR3 nucleotides: TGTGCCAGCAGTTTGAGAAAAGAGACCCAGTACTTC.

This CDR3 is CASSVAGWNTEAFF. As DNA, the CDR3 is TGTGCCAGCAGTGTTGCAGGGTGGAACACTGAAGCTTTCTTT. The V and J genes are TRBV2 and TRBJ1-1; a weak D match, TRBD1 (5 bases). The CDR3 consists of 14 residues. Germline V gives CDR1 SNHLY, CDR2 FYNNEI. V dropped 4 bases and J dropped 1 base, with 10 bases sitting between them. The complete variable domain, with remaining parts taken from reference TRBV2 and TRBJ1-1, reads EPEVTQTPSHQVTQMGQEVILRCVPISNHLYFYWYRQILGQKVEFLVSFYNNEISEKSEIFDDQFSVERPDGSNFTLKIRSTKLEDSAMYFCASSVAGWNTEAFFGQGTRLTVV.

This sequence joins TRBV11-3 and TRBJ2-7, with 9 bases aligning to TRBD1. Germline V gives CDR1 SGHNT, CDR2 YENEEA. The V segment lost 2 bases and the J segment 5 bases; nucleotides outside the gene matches: 7. CDR3 size: 15 residues. The CDR3 sequence is CASSLQGQGFHEQYF. The CDR3 DNA is TGTGCCAGCAGCTTACAAGGACAGGGGTTCCACGAGCAGTACTTC.

The V call is TRBV6-1, the J call TRBJ2-1; 7 bases match TRBD1. The J segment lost 3 bases and the V segment lost 6 bases, leaving 14 bases of the junction unmatched. The germline CDR1 and CDR2 sequences are MNHNS and SASEGT. The CDR3 runs 17 residues. CDR3 region: CASREPLMRQGYNEQFF. In DNA form, the CDR3 reads TGTGCCAGCAGAGAACCTCTTATGAGACAGGGCTACAATGAGCAGTTCTTC.

The V and J genes are TRBV30 and TRBJ2-1; D uncertain. Between the trimmed V and J ends, which lost 3 bases and 9 bases, there was a span of 12 bases. The CDR3 is 12 amino acids. The germline gives CDR1 GTSNPN, CDR2 SVGIG (reference sequence). CDR3 bases: TGTGCCTGGAGCCAACAGATTGGTGAGCAGTTCTTC. It yields the protein CAWSQQIGEQFF.

The chain employs TRBV9 and TRBJ2-1; the match to TRBD2 covers 10 bases. Germline assignment: CDR1 SGDLS and CDR2 YYNGEE. The junction had 1 base not matched to a gene; V was cut back by 0 bases and J by 4 bases. This CDR3 comprises 15 residues. CDR3 nucleotide sequence: TGTGCCAGCAGCGTAGTGGGACTAGCGTACAATGAGCAGTTCTTC. This translates into CASSVVGLAYNEQFF.

The gene calls are TRBV7-2 and TRBJ2-5, with 7 bases that match TRBD2. Germline V gene data show CDR1 as SGHTA and CDR2 as FQGNSA. Trimming removed 5 bases from V and 5 bases from J; junction bases left unmatched: 5. The CDR3 extends over 13 amino acids. CDR3 amino acids: CASSRGSTETQYF. CDR3 nucleotide sequence: TGTGCCAGCAGCCGCGGGAGTACGGAGACCCAGTACTTC.

This clone was seen more than once but under ten times. The CDR3 spells CASSAGTGIYEQYF. The CDR3 DNA is TGTGCCAGCAGTGCCGGGACAGGGATCTACGAGCAGTACTTC. The rearrangement links TRBV9 to TRBJ2-7, with 9 bases matching TRBD1. Trimming took 5 bases from V and 3 from J; bases not matched to a gene: 6. CDR1 SGDLS and CDR2 YYNGEE come from the germline V gene. This CDR3 comprises 14 residues.

This chain joins TRBV19 and TRBJ1-5; a weak D match, TRBD1 (5 bases). With 6 bases removed from V and 3 bases from J, the gap between germline ends came to 12 bases. The CDR3 extends over 14 amino acids. CDR1 is LNHDA, CDR2 SQIVND, per germline (reference sequence). In DNA, the CDR3 is TGTGCCAGTAGCACTACAGGAGACAATCAGCCCCAGCATTTT. This encodes CASSTTGDNQPQHF.

This clone was observed a few times. V is TRBV21-1 and J is TRBJ2-1; the DNA was not compared with TRBD2, the D call given in the table. TRBV21-1 counts as a pseudogene. The CDR3 extends over 16 amino acids. The CDR3 loop is CASSTPTSGRADEQFF. The DNA of the CDR3 is TGTGCCAGCAGCACCCCGACTAGCGGGAGGGCCGATGAGCAGTTCTTC.

This clone was recorded only once. This sequence joins TRBV28 and TRBJ2-5, with D possibly being TRBD1 (8 bases). CDR1 is MDHEN, CDR2 SYDVKM, per germline. Trimming stripped 7 bases from V and 5 bases from J, with 20 bases between. CDR3 length: 15 amino acids. The CDR3 spells CASKTGGGGKETQYF. The CDR3 DNA reads as TGTGCCAGCAAAACAGGGGGGGGCGGAAAGGAGACCCAGTACTTC.

This chain links TRBV7-9 with TRBJ1-2; D possibly corresponds to TRBD1 (5 bases). CDR3 length: 14 amino acids. Germline-derived CDR1 and CDR2 are SEHNR and FQNEAQ (reference sequence). V lost 3 bases and J 8 bases, leaving 16 bases between the germline ends. The CDR3, as DNA: TGTGCCAGCAGCTTGACGGGGAGGGGCGGAGGCTACACCTTC. This codes for CASSLTGRGGGYTF.

The genes are TRBV7-3 and TRBJ2-7, with D possibly TRBD2 on 6 matching bases. Trimming took 5 bases from V and 5 from J, leaving 13 bases between them. Looked up from germline, CDR1 is SGHTA and CDR2 is FQGTGA. The CDR3 has 13 amino acids. CDR3 DNA sequence: TGTGCCAGCAGCCCCCGGGGGAGCGACGAGCAGTACTTC. Its translation is CASSPRGSDEQYF.

Concerning this clone: The sample carries other DNA sequences with the same CDR3. The chain combines TRBV6-5 with TRBJ1-2; D unclear. The V gene lost 2 bases and the J gene lost 2 bases, with 6 bases spanning the gap. This CDR3 spans 13 amino acids. The germline CDR1 and CDR2 sequences are MNHEY and SVGAGI. This chain's CDR3 is CASSYGRNYGYTF. The CDR3 DNA is TGTGCCAGCAGTTACGGGAGGAACTATGGCTACACCTTC.

The J gene is TRBJ2-1, the V gene TRBV11-2; 7 bases line up with TRBD1. Germline V gene lookup returns CDR1 SGHAT and CDR2 FQNNGV. J lost 4 bases, V lost 3 bases, and 6 bases had no gene match. This CDR3 contains 15 residues. The CDR3 region has the DNA TGTGCCAGCAGCTTCCCGACAGGGTCTTACAATGAGCAGTTCTTC. Amino acid sequence: CASSFPTGSYNEQFF.

The J gene is TRBJ2-5, the V gene TRBV7-2; 10 bases are a match to TRBD1. CDR1 is SGHTA and CDR2 is FQGNSA in the germline V gene. The CDR3 is made up of 17 amino acids. J gave up 4 bases and V 5 bases, and 13 bases lay outside the gene matches. In nucleotides, the CDR3 is TGTGCCAGCAGCAAAAGGGGACAGGGGACTAAGGGAGAGACCCAGTACTTC. Protein sequence: CASSKRGQGTKGETQYF. Using reference TRBV7-2 and TRBJ2-5 for the parts outside the CDR3, the full variable domain is GAGVSQSPSNKVTEKGKDVELRCDPISGHTALYWYRQSLGQGLEFLIYFQGNSAPDKSGLPSDRFSAERTGGSVSTLTIQRTQQEDSAVYLCASSKRGQGTKGETQYFGPGTRLLVL.

The CDR3, as DNA: TGTGCCAGCAGCCAAGATCCCGACTGGCCTGGGAATGAGCAGTTCTTC. Residues: CASSQDPDWPGNEQFF. V is TRBV14 and J is TRBJ2-1; D is ambiguous. Trimming cost V 0 bases and J 7 bases, with 16 bases left between them. CDR1 SGHDN and CDR2 FVKESK come from the germline V gene. The CDR3 has 16 residues.

The chain is built from TRBV28 and TRBJ1-5, with TRBD1 identical over 8 bases. The CDR3 totals 16 residues. Germline V gene sequence: CDR1 MDHEN, CDR2 SYDVKM. V shed 0 bases and J 1 base; nucleotides not matched to a gene: 2. CDR3 nucleotide sequence: TGTGCCAGCAGTTTATGGACAGGGGCGAGCAATCAGCCCCAGCATTTT. The encoded protein is CASSLWTGASNQPQHF.

This clone was seen more than once but under ten times. The gene calls are TRBV6-5 and TRBJ2-7; D is unresolved. Germline-derived CDR1 and CDR2 are MNHEY and SVGAGI. V lost 2 bases and J lost 1, with 6 bases in between. The CDR3 is 13 residues long. In DNA form, the CDR3 reads TGTGCCAGCAGTTACGGAGAATCCTACGAGCAGTACTTC. Its translation: CASSYGESYEQYF.